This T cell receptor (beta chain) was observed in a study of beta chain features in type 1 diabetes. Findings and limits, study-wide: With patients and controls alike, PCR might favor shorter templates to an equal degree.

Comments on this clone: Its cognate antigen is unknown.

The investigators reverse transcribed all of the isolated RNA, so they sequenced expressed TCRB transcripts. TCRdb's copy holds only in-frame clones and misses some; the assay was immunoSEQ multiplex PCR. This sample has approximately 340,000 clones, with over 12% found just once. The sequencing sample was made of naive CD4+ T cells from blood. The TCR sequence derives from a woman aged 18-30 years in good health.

CDR3 region: CASGTRQDMNTGELFF. CDR3 nucleotide sequence: TGTGCCAGCGGTACGCGACAGGATATGAACACCGGGGAGCTGTTTTTT. This chain joins TRBV6-6 and TRBJ2-2; weak D call: TRBD1 (6 bases). With 8 bases removed from V and 1 base from J, the gap between germline ends came to 17 bases. The CDR3 is 16 amino acids. Germline V gene sequence: CDR1 MNHNY, CDR2 SVGAGI (reference sequence).